Here is one TCR beta chain with its context. This CDR3 spans 15 amino acids. Germline V gene sequence: CDR1 SGHRS, CDR2 YFSETQ. V lost 4 bases and J lost 1; bases outside the gene matches: 7. These data belong to a study of blood T cell repertoires in COVID-19. Study-wide background: Sample material is recorded as cDNA or gDNA derived from T cells, B-cell-depleted T cells, or PBMCs.

Participant ages covered 18 to 89 years across 20 to 25 US areas. In assigning cohorts, the study relied on participant-reported clinical history. Donors of Cohort 3 who recovered were those that had two negative PCRs, clearance, or symptom resolution. Profiled with immunoSEQ multiplex PCR; TCRdb holds only in-frame clones, not every one. Among about 480,000 clones listed, around 89% were seen once. The sequenced sample consisted of PBMCs or T cells enriched from blood (not recorded which). The chain uses TRBV5-1 and TRBJ2-5, with 7 nucleotides matching TRBD1. The sequence came from a woman aged 40-49 years who had recovered from COVID-19. CDR3 loop: CASSPGRGRQETQYF. CDR3 DNA: TGCGCCAGCAGCCCGGGTAGGGGGCGCCAAGAGACCCAGTACTTC.